These 32 T cell receptor beta chains came from one sample sequenced in a study of blood T cell repertoires in COVID-19. Clones were read by immunoSEQ multiplex PCR, and TCRdb kept only the in-frame ones, dropping some. The table shows 220,000 or so clones, with about 86% occurring only once. Sequencing input: peripheral blood. The receptor source for this set is a woman aged 50 to 65 with COVID-19, enrolled during active disease.

This chain links TRBV30 with TRBJ1-6, with 7 bases matching TRBD1. From germline, CDR1 is GTSNPN and CDR2 SVGIG (reference sequence). V lost 4 bases to trimming and J lost 14 bases; unmatched junction nucleotides: 14. The length of the CDR3 is 14 residues. This CDR3 reads CAWKGTEPFVALHF. CDR3 bases: TGTGCCTGGAAGGGGACAGAACCCTTTGTGGCCCTCCACTTT.

This chain joins TRBV11-3 and TRBJ2-6; TRBD2 might be the D (6 bases). The CDR3 runs 16 residues. The germline V and J ends were trimmed by 7 bases and 4 bases, with 17 bases remaining between them. The V gene's germline CDR1 is SGHNT and CDR2 YENEEA. The CDR3 DNA reads TGTGCCAGCACGCAGCGGGTCGCGTGGGGGGCCAACGTCCTGACTTTC. Its translation is CASTQRVAWGANVLTF.

This clone has only a few counts. V usage is TRBV2 and J usage is TRBJ1-5, with D maybe TRBD1 (5 bases). Germline V gives CDR1 SNHLY, CDR2 FYNNEI. V was shortened by 8 bases and J by 5 bases, with 13 bases between the two germline ends. CDR3 size: 13 residues. CDR3 DNA sequence: TGTGCCAGCCAGGTAGGGGTCGATCAGCCCCAGCATTTT. This sequence encodes CASQVGVDQPQHF.

CDR3 in amino acids: CASSLGQNYGYTF. The CDR3 bases are TGTGCCAGCAGCTTAGGACAGAACTATGGCTACACCTTC. The chain is built from TRBV7-9 and TRBJ1-2; tentatively, D is TRBD1 (5 bases). The CDR3 consists of 13 residues. Germline CDR1 SEHNR, CDR2 FQNEAQ (reference sequence). V dropped 1 base and J dropped 2 bases, with 5 bases sitting between them.

The V gene is TRBV10-2, the J gene TRBJ2-7, with 8 bases that match TRBD2. The V gene end was trimmed by 3 bases and the J gene end by 3 bases; junction bases not matched to a gene: 7. Looked up from germline, CDR1 is WSHSY and CDR2 is SAAADI. The CDR3 covers 15 residues. The CDR3 loop reads CASSDLAGWHYEQYF. DNA for the CDR3: TGCGCCAGCAGTGACCTAGCGGGTTGGCACTACGAGCAGTACTTC.

The chain employs TRBV7-8 and TRBJ1-5; D uncertain. From germline, CDR1 is SGHVS and CDR2 FQNEAQ. With 0 bases removed from V and 5 bases from J, the gap between germline ends came to 14 bases. The CDR3 covers 16 residues. This chain's CDR3 is CASSLAKMGADQPQHF. CDR3 nucleotide sequence: TGTGCCAGCAGCTTAGCGAAAATGGGAGCTGATCAGCCCCAGCATTTT.

This chain joins TRBV7-9 and TRBJ2-7, with TRBD1 identical over 7 bases. The CDR3 length is 15 residues. J lost 4 bases, V lost 7 bases, and 13 bases had no gene match. CDR1 is SEHNR, CDR2 FQNEAQ, per germline (reference sequence). As DNA, the CDR3 is TGTGCCAGCACCTCCGCCGGGACAGAGCCTTACGAGCAGTACTTC. Protein product: CASTSAGTEPYEQYF.

This rearrangement joins TRBV9 to TRBJ1-2, with D hard to call. The CDR3 contains 16 residues. Germline V lookup: CDR1 SGDLS, CDR2 YYNGEE. V was cut by 4 bases and J by 4 bases, with 20 bases left in between. CDR3: CASSPGSASVGYGYTF. CDR3 nucleotides: TGTGCCAGCAGCCCCGGGTCGGCCTCAGTAGGCTATGGCTACACCTTC.

The chain couples TRBV7-2 to TRBJ1-3, with TRBD1 identical over 7 bases. Per the germline V gene, CDR1 is SGHTA and CDR2 is FQGNSA. The V and J ends lost 6 bases and 0 bases, in that order; junction bases with no gene match: 2. CDR3 size: 14 residues. The CDR3 bases are TGTGCCAGCAGTGGACAGGCCTCTGGAAACACCATATATTTT. It specifies CASSGQASGNTIYF. The entire variable domain, with the rest obtained from reference TRBV7-2 and TRBJ1-3, is as follows: GAGVSQSPSNKVTEKGKDVELRCDPISGHTALYWYRQSLGQGLEFLIYFQGNSAPDKSGLPSDRFSAERTGGSVSTLTIQRTQQEDSAVYLCASSGQASGNTIYFGEGSWLTVV.

The V and J genes are TRBV25-1 and TRBJ2-3, with 11 nucleotides matching TRBD1. The junction had 3 bases not matched to a gene; V was cut back by 4 bases and J by 3 bases. The CDR3 has 15 residues. Germline CDR1 and CDR2: MGHDK and SYGVNS. Here the CDR3 reads CASSVDRGHTDTQYF. Here the CDR3 DNA reads TGTGCCAGCAGTGTGGACAGGGGGCATACAGATACGCAGTATTTT.

This clone was recorded once. The chain combines TRBV2 with TRBJ1-3, with D tentatively TRBD1 (5 bases). The CDR3 totals 15 residues. Trimming shortened V by 4 bases and J by 0 bases, and 10 bases separated the two germline ends. In germline, CDR1 is SNHLY, CDR2 FYNNEI. In DNA, the CDR3 is TGTGCCAGCAGTGTAGGGGTCGACTCTGGAAACACCATATATTTT. This codes for CASSVGVDSGNTIYF.

A remark on this clone: At one of its ends the junction is not consistent with the germline gene, which may arise from a read error. The CDR3 sequence: CASSDWGRRTENAGELFF. The CDR3 bases are TGTGCCAGCAGTGACTGGGGGAGGCGAACGGAGAACGCCGGGGAGCTGTTTTTT. V and J are TRBV6-1 and TRBJ2-2; TRBD2 is a possible D gene (6 bases). CDR3 length: 18 residues. In germline, CDR1 is MNHNS, CDR2 SASEGT.

This chain uses TRBV2 with TRBJ1-6; D is perhaps TRBD1 (6 bases). V was shortened by 8 bases and J by 0 bases, with 8 bases between the two germline ends. CDR3 length: 14 amino acids. CDR1 SNHLY and CDR2 FYNNEI come from the germline V gene. The CDR3 region is CASRDNSYNSPLHF. DNA for the CDR3: TGTGCCAGCCGGGACAACTCCTATAATTCACCCCTCCACTTT. Complete variable domain (other parts from reference TRBV2 and TRBJ1-6): EPEVTQTPSHQVTQMGQEVILRCVPISNHLYFYWYRQILGQKVEFLVSFYNNEISEKSEIFDDQFSVERPDGSNFTLKIRSTKLEDSAMYFCASRDNSYNSPLHFGNGTRLTVT.

The CDR3 nucleotides are TGTGCCAGCAGGGCAGACAGCTTTAATCAGCCCCAGCATTTT. Its translation is CASRADSFNQPQHF. The V and J genes are TRBV6-5 and TRBJ1-5; the D gene is possibly TRBD1 (5 bases). Trimming took 6 bases from V and 4 from J, leaving 13 bases between them. Germline CDR1 MNHEY, CDR2 SVGAGI. This CDR3 has 14 residues.

This clone appeared once. The chain joins TRBV7-2 to TRBJ2-3; weak D call: TRBD2 (5 bases). This CDR3 has 13 amino acids. V lost 4 bases to trimming and J lost 4 bases, with 9 bases between them. Germline CDR1 is SGHTA and CDR2 is FQGNSA. CDR3 in amino acids: CASSSASSDTQYF. CDR3 bases: TGTGCCAGCAGCTCGGCTAGCTCAGATACGCAGTATTTT.

The DNA of the CDR3 is TGTGCCAGCAGTTGGCCGGGAAACTCTGGAAACACCATATATTTT. Translating gives CASSWPGNSGNTIYF. The chain combines TRBV6-5 with TRBJ1-3; D is uncertain. The CDR3 extends over 15 amino acids. V lost 4 bases, J lost 0 bases, and 10 bases lay in between. CDR1 is MNHEY and CDR2 is SVGAGI in the germline V gene.

CDR3 loop: CAWSSTGTGELFF. The CDR3 DNA sequence: TGTGCCTGGAGTTCCACAGGGACCGGGGAGCTGTTTTTT. The chain employs TRBV30 and TRBJ2-2; D perhaps matches TRBD1 (6 bases). Per the germline V gene, CDR1 is GTSNPN and CDR2 is SVGIG (reference sequence). This CDR3 has 13 amino acids. The V end was cut by 2 bases, the J end by 5 bases, with 9 bases between.

The chain recombines TRBV9 with TRBJ2-5, with D perhaps TRBD2 (6 bases). In germline, CDR1 is SGDLS, CDR2 YYNGEE. V lost 0 bases, J lost 1 base, and 16 bases lay in between. This CDR3 comprises 17 residues. This CDR3 is CASSVGLTWGVQETQYF. In nucleotides, the CDR3 is TGTGCCAGCAGCGTAGGGTTGACTTGGGGGGTCCAAGAGACCCAGTACTTC.

The genes are TRBV29-1 and TRBJ2-7, with TRBD2 matching over 7 bases. Per the germline V gene, CDR1 is SQVTM and CDR2 is ANQGSEA. CDR3 length: 17 amino acids. After removal of 3 bases from V and 1 base from J, the junction contained 15 bases not matched to a gene. The CDR3 DNA sequence: TGCAGCGTTGAGGATACGTCAGTGGGAGGGTCTTCCTACGAGCAGTACGTC. This codes for CSVEDTSVGGSSYEQYV.

The chain uses TRBV24-1 and TRBJ1-1; no clear D. Germline V lookup: CDR1 KGHDR, CDR2 SFDVKD. The CDR3 runs 13 residues. Between the trimmed V and J ends, which lost 7 bases and 0 bases, there was a span of 8 bases. The CDR3 here is CATRAGVNTEAFF. The CDR3 DNA reads TGTGCCACCAGGGCGGGAGTGAACACTGAAGCTTTCTTT.

V usage is TRBV6-1 and J usage is TRBJ2-7; D unclear. Trimming left V 1 base short and J 4 bases short, with 17 bases between. The CDR3 length is 16 residues. Looked up from germline, CDR1 is MNHNS and CDR2 is SASEGT. As DNA, the CDR3 is TGTGCCAGCAGTGAAGGATGGGCAGTGATGGGTTACGAGCAGTACGTC. This translates into CASSEGWAVMGYEQYV.

The chain combines TRBV5-1 with TRBJ2-1, with 7 bases fitting TRBD1. CDR1 is SGHRS, CDR2 YFSETQ, per germline. The CDR3 is 14 residues long. Losses at the gene ends were 7 bases for V and 5 bases for J; bases not matched to a gene: 9. Here the CDR3 reads CASSRGGKDNEQFF. As DNA, the CDR3 is TGCGCCAGCTCTAGAGGGGGCAAAGACAATGAGCAGTTCTTC.

This clone has only a few counts. The V gene is TRBV2, the J gene TRBJ2-7; D is possibly TRBD1 (6 bases). The germline gives CDR1 SNHLY, CDR2 FYNNEI. The CDR3 totals 17 residues. Trimming cost V 6 bases and J 5 bases, with 26 bases left between them. The CDR3 DNA is TGTGCCAGCAGCGCTTGGTTCAGTAGAGGGGGAGAAAACGAGCAGTACTTC. Amino acids: CASSAWFSRGGENEQYF.

The CDR3 region is CASSQSLGGRYAEAFF. The CDR3 DNA follows: TGTGCCAGCAGCCAAAGTCTCGGGGGACGGTACGCTGAAGCTTTCTTT. The V call is TRBV3-1 (or the pseudogene TRBV3-2), the J call TRBJ1-1; D may be TRBD1 (5 bases). V was clipped by 2 bases and J by 6 bases, with 19 bases between them. In germline, CDR1 is LGHDT, CDR2 YNNKEL (reference sequence). The CDR3 has 16 amino acids.

J is TRBJ1-4 and V is TRBV19, with D maybe TRBD1 (5 bases). V lost 6 bases and J 8 bases, leaving 22 bases between the germline ends. Germline CDR1 is LNHDA and CDR2 is SQIVND (reference sequence). This CDR3 is 16 amino acids long. CDR3: CASRSKGGGVKEKLFF. CDR3 DNA sequence: TGTGCCAGTAGATCCAAGGGCGGGGGAGTGAAAGAAAAACTGTTTTTT.

V gene TRBV3-1 (or the pseudogene TRBV3-2) combines with J gene TRBJ1-5; D might be TRBD1 (6 bases). CDR3 length equals 17 residues. With 3 bases removed from V and 3 bases from J, the gap between germline ends came to 18 bases. Germline V lookup: CDR1 LGHDT, CDR2 YNNKEL (reference sequence). CDR3 sequence: CASSHPVPGHLNQPQHF. The CDR3 DNA reads as TGTGCCAGCAGCCACCCAGTACCGGGACATCTCAATCAGCCCCAGCATTTT.

This rearrangement joins TRBV12-5 to TRBJ2-1; tentative D call: TRBD2 (6 bases). In germline, CDR1 is LGHNT, CDR2 FRNRAP. The ends were cut back, 2 bases at V and 0 bases at J, with 8 bases in the middle. The CDR3 sequence is 15 residues long. The CDR3, as DNA: TGTGCTAGTGGTTTGCGGGGGAGCTCCTACAATGAGCAGTTCTTC. Amino acids: CASGLRGSSYNEQFF.

V is TRBV6-4 and J is TRBJ2-3; weak D call: TRBD1 (5 bases). The CDR3 covers 13 residues. Germline CDR1 and CDR2: MRHNA and SNTAGT. Trimming pared 4 bases from V and 6 bases from J, leaving 11 bases between. Here the CDR3 reads CASSVQAGDTQYF. As DNA, the CDR3 is TGTGCCAGCAGTGTACAGGCCGGGGATACGCAGTATTTT.

The chain carries TRBV6-6 and TRBJ2-3, with 9 positions matching TRBD1. The J segment lost 4 bases and the V segment lost 5 bases, leaving 4 bases of the junction unmatched. From germline, CDR1 is MNHNY and CDR2 SVGAGI (reference sequence). The CDR3 runs 14 residues. As DNA, the CDR3 is TGTGCCAGCAGTCCGGACAGGGGATCAGATACGCAGTATTTT. Its protein is CASSPDRGSDTQYF.

In DNA, the CDR3 is TGTGCCAGCAGCTCCACTCCTGACACCGGGGAGCTGTTTTTT. Translating it yields CASSSTPDTGELFF. The chain carries TRBV27 and TRBJ2-2; no definite D call. Trimming shortened V by 6 bases and J by 3 bases, and 11 bases separated the two germline ends. There are 14 residues in the CDR3. The germline CDR1 and CDR2 sequences are MNHEY and SMNVEV (reference sequence).

The gene calls are TRBV6-5 and TRBJ1-3; TRBD1 is a possible D gene (6 bases). The CDR3 is made up of 14 amino acids. The V end was cut by 5 bases, the J end by 0 bases, with 8 bases between. The germline CDR1 and CDR2 sequences are MNHEY and SVGAGI. CDR3 in DNA: TGTGCCAGCAGTCCAGGGGTCTCTGGAAACACCATATATTTT. Its protein product is CASSPGVSGNTIYF.

The chain employs TRBV15 and TRBJ2-1; D unclear. The CDR3 consists of 12 residues. Germline lookup yields CDR1 LNHNV and CDR2 YYDKDF (reference sequence). The V and J ends lost 0 bases and 9 bases respectively, with 6 bases between them. Here the CDR3 DNA reads TGTGCCACCAGCAGAGATGAGAGTGAGCAGTTCTTC. This translates into CATSRDESEQFF.